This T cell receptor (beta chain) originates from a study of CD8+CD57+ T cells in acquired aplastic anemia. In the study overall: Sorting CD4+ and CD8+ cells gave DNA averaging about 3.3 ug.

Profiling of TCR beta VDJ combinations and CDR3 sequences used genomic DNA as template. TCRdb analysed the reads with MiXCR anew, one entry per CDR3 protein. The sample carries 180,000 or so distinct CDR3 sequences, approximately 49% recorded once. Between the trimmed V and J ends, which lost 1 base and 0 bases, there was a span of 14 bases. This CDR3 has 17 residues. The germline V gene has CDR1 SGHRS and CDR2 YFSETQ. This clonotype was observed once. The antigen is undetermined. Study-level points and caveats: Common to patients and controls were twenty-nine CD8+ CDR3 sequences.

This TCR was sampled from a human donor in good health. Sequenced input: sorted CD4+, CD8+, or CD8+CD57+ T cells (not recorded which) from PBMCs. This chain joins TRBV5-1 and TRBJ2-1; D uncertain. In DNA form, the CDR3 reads TGCGCCAGCAGCTTGATCCCGATAGGAAGCTCCTACAATGAGCAGTTCTTC. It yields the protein CASSLIPIGSSYNEQFF.